This T cell receptor beta chain derives from a study of blood T cell repertoires in COVID-19. Overall study: Some COVID-19 samples were acute and others convalescent; all came from the United States, Italy and Spain. The cDNA or gDNA used as material had been derived from T cells, B-cell-depleted T cells, or PBMCs.

In the original processing: Nucleated cell counts were estimated from reference gene primer amplification. TCRdb keeps only in-frame clones here, not all; method: immunoSEQ multiplex PCR. That table furnishes V, J and clone size, whereas the DNA furnished D and trimming. This sample carries 180,000 or so clones, approximately 80% of them seen once, and the ten largest clones take around 8.9%. The sequenced sample consisted of peripheral blood. This TCR derives from a woman in her forties or fifties with active or convalescent COVID-19.

The CDR3 loop reads CASSPSTGARGYTF. The CDR3 nucleotides are TGTGCCAGCAGCCCCTCGACAGGGGCGAGAGGCTACACCTTC. The chain combines TRBV7-2 with TRBJ1-2; 8 bases agree with TRBD1. The CDR3 covers 14 residues. In germline, CDR1 is SGHTA, CDR2 FQGNSA. V was pared by 5 bases and J by 8 bases, with 10 bases of the junction left unmatched.